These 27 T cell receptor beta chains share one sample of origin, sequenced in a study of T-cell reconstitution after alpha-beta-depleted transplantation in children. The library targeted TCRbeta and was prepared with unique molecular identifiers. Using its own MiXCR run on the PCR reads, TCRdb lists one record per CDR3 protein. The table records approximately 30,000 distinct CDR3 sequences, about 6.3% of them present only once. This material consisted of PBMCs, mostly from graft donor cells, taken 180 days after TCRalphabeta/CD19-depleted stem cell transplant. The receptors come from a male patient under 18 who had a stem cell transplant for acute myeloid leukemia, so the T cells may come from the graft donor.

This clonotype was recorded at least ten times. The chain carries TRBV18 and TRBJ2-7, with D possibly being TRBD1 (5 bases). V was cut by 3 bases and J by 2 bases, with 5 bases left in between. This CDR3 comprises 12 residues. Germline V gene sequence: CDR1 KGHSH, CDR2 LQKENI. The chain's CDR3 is CASSPTAYEQYF. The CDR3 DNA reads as TGTGCCAGCTCACCGACAGCCTACGAGCAGTACTTC.

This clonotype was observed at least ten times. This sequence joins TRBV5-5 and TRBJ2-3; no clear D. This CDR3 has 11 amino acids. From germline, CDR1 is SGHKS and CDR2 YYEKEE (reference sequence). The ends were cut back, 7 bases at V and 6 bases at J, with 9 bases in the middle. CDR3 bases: TGTGCCAGCGGCTACGACGATACGCAGTATTTT. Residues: CASGYDDTQYF.

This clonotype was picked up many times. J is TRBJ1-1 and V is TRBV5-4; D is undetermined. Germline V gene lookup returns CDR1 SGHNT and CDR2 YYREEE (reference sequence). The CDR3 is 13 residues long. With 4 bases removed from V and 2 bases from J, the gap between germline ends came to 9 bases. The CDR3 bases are TGTGCCAGCAGCCAAGCCCCCAACACTGAAGCTTTCTTT. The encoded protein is CASSQAPNTEAFF.

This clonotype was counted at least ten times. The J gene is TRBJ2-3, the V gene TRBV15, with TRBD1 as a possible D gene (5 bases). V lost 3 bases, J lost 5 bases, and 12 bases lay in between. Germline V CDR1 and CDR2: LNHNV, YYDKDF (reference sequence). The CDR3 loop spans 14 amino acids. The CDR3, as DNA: TGTGCCACCAGCAGTGGGCAGGGAATAGATACGCAGTATTTT. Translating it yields CATSSGQGIDTQYF.

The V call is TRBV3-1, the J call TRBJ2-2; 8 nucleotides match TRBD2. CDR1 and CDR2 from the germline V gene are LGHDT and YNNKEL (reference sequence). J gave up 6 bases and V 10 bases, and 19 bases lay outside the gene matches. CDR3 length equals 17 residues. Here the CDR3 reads CATCQDRLAGPPGELFF. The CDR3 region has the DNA TGTGCCACCTGCCAAGATCGTCTAGCGGGTCCCCCCGGGGAGCTGTTTTTT.

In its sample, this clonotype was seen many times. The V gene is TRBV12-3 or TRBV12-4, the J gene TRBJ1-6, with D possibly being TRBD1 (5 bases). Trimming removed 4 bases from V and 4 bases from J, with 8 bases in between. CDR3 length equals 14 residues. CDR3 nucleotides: TGTGCCAGCAGTTCGACAGAGTATAATTCACCCCTCCACTTT. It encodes CASSSTEYNSPLHF.

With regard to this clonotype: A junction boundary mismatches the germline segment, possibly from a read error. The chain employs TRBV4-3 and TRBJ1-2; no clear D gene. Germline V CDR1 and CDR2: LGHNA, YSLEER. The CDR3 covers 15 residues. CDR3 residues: CASSQEHGLLYGYAF. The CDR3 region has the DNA TGCGCCAGCAGCCAAGAGCATGGGCTCCTCTATGGCTACGCCTTC.

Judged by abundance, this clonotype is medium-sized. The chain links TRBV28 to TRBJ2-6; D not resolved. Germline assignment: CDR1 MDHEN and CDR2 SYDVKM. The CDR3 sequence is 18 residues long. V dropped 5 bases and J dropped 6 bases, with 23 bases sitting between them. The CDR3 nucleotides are TGTGCCAGCAGTCCGTACCTCCTTGGGAAGTTGGTGGCCAACGTCCTGACTTTC. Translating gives CASSPYLLGKLVANVLTF.

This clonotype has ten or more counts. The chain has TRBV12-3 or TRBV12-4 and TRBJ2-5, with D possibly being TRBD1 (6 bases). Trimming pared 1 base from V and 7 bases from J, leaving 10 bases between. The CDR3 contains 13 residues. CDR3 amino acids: CASSLVQGGTQYF. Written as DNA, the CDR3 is TGTGCCAGCAGTTTAGTACAGGGTGGGACCCAGTACTTC.

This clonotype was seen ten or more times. The CDR3 loop reads CASSSGLEAGTDTQYF. The DNA for the CDR3 is TGCGCCAGCAGCTCGGGACTAGAAGCTGGGACAGATACGCAGTATTTT. V gene TRBV5-1 combines with J gene TRBJ2-3, with TRBD2 identical over 8 bases. V lost 3 bases, J lost 3 bases, and 9 bases stayed unmatched. The CDR3 is 16 amino acids. Looked up from germline, CDR1 is SGHRS and CDR2 is YFSETQ. Full variable domain (outside the CDR3, taken from reference TRBV5-1 and TRBJ2-3): KAGVTQTPRYLIKTRGQQVTLSCSPISGHRSVSWYQQTPGQGLQFLFEYFSETQRNKGNFPGRFSGRQFSNSRSEMNVSTLELGDSALYLCASSSGLEAGTDTQYFGPGTRLTVL.

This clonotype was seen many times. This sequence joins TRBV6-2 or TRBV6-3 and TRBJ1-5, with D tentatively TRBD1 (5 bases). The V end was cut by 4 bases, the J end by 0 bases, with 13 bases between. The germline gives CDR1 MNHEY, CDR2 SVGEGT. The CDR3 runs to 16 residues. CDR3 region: CASSSVGAYSNQPQHF. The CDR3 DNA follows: TGTGCCAGCAGTTCTGTAGGGGCCTATAGCAATCAGCCCCAGCATTTT.

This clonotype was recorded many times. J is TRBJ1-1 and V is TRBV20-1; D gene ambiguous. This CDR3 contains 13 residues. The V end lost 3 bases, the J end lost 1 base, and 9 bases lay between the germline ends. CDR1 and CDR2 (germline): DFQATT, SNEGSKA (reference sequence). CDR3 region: CSASRYTNTEAFF. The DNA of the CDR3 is TGCAGTGCTAGTAGATACACGAACACTGAAGCTTTCTTT.

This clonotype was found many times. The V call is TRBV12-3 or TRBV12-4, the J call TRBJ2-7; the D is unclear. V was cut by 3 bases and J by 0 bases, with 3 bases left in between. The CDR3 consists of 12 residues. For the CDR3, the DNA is TGTGCCAGCAGTTTCGGCTCCTACGAGCAGTACTTC. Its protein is CASSFGSYEQYF.

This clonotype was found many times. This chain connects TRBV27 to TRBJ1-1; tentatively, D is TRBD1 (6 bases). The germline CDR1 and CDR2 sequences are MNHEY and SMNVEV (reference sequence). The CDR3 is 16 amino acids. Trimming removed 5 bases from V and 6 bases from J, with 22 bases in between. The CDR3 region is CASSPASGGTSAEAFF. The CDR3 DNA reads TGTGCCAGCAGTCCTGCCTCTGGGGGCACGAGCGCTGAAGCTTTCTTT.

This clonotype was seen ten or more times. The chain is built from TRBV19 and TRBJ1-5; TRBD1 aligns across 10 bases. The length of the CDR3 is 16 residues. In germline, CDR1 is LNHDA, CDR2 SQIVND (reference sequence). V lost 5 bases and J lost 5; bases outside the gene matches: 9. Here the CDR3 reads CASSDPGQGLHQPQHF. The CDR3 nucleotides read TGTGCCAGTAGTGATCCGGGACAGGGGCTTCATCAGCCCCAGCATTTT.

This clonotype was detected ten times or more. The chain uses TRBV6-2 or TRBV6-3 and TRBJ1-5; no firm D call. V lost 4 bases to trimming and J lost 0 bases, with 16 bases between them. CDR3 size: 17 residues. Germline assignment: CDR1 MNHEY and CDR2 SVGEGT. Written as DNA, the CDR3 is TGTGCCAGCAGTTCGCCTGCGGGTATCGGTAGCAATCAGCCCCAGCATTTT. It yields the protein CASSSPAGIGSNQPQHF.

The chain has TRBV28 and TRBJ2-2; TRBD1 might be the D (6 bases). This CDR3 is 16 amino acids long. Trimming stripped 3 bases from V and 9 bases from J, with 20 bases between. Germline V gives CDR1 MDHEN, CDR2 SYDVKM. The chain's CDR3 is CASSFLGGTDHRELFF. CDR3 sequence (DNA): TGTGCCAGCAGTTTTTTAGGGGGAACAGACCACCGGGAGCTGTTTTTT.

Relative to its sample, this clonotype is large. CDR3: CSASRSGGIYNEQFF. The DNA of the CDR3 is TGCAGTGCTAGCCGTAGCGGGGGGATTTACAATGAGCAGTTCTTC. The genes are TRBV20-1 and TRBJ2-1; TRBD2 aligns across 10 bases. Per germline, CDR1 DFQATT and CDR2 SNEGSKA (reference sequence). This CDR3 is built from 15 residues. V trimming: 3 bases; J trimming: 4 bases; junction bases outside the gene matches: 6.

The CDR3 here is CAMSPGPGGPRNEQFF. CDR3 sequence (DNA): TGTGCCATGAGCCCCGGTCCAGGGGGCCCACGCAATGAGCAGTTCTTC. The gene calls are TRBV4-2 and TRBJ2-1; TRBD1 matches 8 bases. Germline V lookup: CDR1 LGHNA, CDR2 YNFKEQ. This CDR3 has 16 amino acids. V trimming: 10 bases; J trimming: 6 bases; junction bases outside the gene matches: 17.

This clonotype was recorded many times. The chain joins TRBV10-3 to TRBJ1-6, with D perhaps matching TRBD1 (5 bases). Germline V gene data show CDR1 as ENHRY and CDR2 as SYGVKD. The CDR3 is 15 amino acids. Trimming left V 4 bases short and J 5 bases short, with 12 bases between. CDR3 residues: CAISVGGIDNSPLHF. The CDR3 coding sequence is TGTGCCATCAGTGTGGGGGGTATCGATAATTCACCCCTCCACTTT.

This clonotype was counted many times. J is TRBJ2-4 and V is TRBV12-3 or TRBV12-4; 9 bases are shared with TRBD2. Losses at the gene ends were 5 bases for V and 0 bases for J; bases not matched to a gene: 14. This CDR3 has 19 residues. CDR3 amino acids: CASSNAVGRLAAAKNIQYF. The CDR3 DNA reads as TGTGCCAGCAGTAATGCAGTGGGGCGACTAGCGGCAGCCAAAAACATTCAGTACTTC.

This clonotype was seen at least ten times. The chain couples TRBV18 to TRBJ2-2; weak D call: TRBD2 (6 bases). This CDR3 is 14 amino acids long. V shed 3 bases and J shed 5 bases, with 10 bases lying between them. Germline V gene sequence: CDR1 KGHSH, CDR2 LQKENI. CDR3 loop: CASSPRRGTGELFF. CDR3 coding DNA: TGTGCCAGCTCACCCAGGAGGGGAACCGGGGAGCTGTTTTTT.

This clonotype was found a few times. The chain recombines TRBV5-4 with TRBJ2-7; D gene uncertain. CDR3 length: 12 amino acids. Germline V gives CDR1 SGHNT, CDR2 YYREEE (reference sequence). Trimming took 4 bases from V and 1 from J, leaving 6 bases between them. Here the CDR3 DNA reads TGTGCCAGCAGCCATCAGTCCTACGAGCAGTACTTC. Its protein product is CASSHQSYEQYF. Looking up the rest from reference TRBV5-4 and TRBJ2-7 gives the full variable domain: ETGVTQSPTHLIKTRGQQVTLRCSSQSGHNTVSWYQQALGQGPQFIFQYYREEENGRGNFPPRFSGLQFPNYSSELNVNALELDDSALYLCASSHQSYEQYFGPGTRLTVT.

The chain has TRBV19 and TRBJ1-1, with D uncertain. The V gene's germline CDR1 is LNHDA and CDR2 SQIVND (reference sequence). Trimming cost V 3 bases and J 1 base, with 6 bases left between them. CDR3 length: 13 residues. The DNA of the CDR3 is TGTGCCAGTAGTATTAGGAGGAACACTGAAGCTTTCTTT. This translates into CASSIRRNTEAFF.

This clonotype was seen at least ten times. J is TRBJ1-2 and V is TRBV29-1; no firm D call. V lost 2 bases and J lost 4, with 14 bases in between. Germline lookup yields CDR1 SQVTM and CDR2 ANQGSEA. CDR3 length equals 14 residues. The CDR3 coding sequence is TGCAGCGTTGAAAGGGTACAGCCCCTCTATGGCTACACCTTC. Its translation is CSVERVQPLYGYTF.

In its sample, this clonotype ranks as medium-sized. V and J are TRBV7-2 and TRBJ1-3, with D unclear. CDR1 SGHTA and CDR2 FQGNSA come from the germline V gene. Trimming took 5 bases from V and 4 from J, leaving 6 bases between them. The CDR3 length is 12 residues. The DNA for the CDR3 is TGTGCCAGCAGCGGCCGCGGAAACACCATATATTTT. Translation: CASSGRGNTIYF.

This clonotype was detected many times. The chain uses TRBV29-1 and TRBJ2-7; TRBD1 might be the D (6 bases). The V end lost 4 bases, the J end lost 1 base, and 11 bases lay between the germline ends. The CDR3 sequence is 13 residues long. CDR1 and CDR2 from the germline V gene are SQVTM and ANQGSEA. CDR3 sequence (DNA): TGCAGCGTTGGCCAGGGGCGGTCCTACGAGCAGTACTTC. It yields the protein CSVGQGRSYEQYF.